This TCR beta chain is from a study of metastatic and nonmetastatic thyroid tumors (dated by TCRdb to between 2020 and 2021). About the investigation overall: For patients with malignant and with benign thyroid disease, the researchers compared repertoires between peripheral blood samples and tumor or nodule tissue samples.

Library preparation was by PCR. Instrument on record: Illumina HiSeq 4000. High-throughput sequencing was used to profile the CDR3 region of the TCR beta-chain in every patient. On the authors' methods: A classifier to discriminate distant-metastatic papillary thyroid cancer patients was built from CDR3 differences across clinicopathological groups. To measure repertoire diversity the researchers used the Shannon index, while the Morisita-Horn index served to gauge how similar the tumor and blood repertoires were. TCRdb's own reprocessing of the public reads used fastp at Q25 and MiXCR and kept productive beta chains. The V and J calls follow TCRdb's processing rather than the paper's. Counted in this sample were about 35,000 clones; 15% to 20% of them appeared once. The ten largest make up about 16% of the sample. The table lists this clone with a few counts. Its recognized antigen is unknown. The junction does not match germline at one end; this may be a read error.

Before undergoing thyroid surgery, none of the patients had been given any kind of treatment. Patient clinical samples collected from about 2012 to 2018 were retrospectively analysed using T-cell receptor beta sequencing. Beyond this particular receptor, the publication reports: In both blood and tumor samples, TCR beta diversity was reported to be significantly higher in malignant tumors than in benign nodules.

Inclusive of the bounding cysteine and phenylalanine, the CDR3 is 14 residues long. Of all the DNA, just the CDR3 is kept, 42 bases in frame from base 1. The CDR1 and CDR2 encoded by the germline V gene are SNHLY and FYNNEI. The sample consisted of blood. The TCR originated in a female donor with papillary thyroid cancer or a benign thyroid nodule (not recorded which). Some clones in this sample may be carry-over from other donors' samples. The chain couples TRBV2 to TRBJ2-5; perhaps TRBD1 is the D gene, with 5 bases matching. The CDR3 sequence is CDSSEDQGLETQYF. The DNA is as follows: TGCGACAGCAGTGAAGATCAGGGATTAGAGACCCAGTACTTC. Here the CDR3 is joined to the reference TRBV2 and TRBJ2-5 genes, and the full variable domain is: EPEVTQTPSHQVTQMGQEVILRCVPISNHLYFYWYRQILGQKVEFLVSFYNNEISEKSEIFDDQFSVERPDGSNFTLKIRSTKLEDSAMYFCDSSEDQGLETQYFGPGTRLLVL.